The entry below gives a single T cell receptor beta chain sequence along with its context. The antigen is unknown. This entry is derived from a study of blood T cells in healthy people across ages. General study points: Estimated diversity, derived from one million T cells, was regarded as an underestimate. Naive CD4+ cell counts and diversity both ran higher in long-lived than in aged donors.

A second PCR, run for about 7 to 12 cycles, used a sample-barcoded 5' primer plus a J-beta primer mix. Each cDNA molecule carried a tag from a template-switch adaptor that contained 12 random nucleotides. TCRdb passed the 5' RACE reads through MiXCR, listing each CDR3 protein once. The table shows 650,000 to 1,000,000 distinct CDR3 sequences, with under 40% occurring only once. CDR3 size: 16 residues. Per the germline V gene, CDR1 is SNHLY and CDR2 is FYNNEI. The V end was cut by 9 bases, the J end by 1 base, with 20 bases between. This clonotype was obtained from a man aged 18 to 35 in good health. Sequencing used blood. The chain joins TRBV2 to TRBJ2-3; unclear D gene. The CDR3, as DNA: TGTGCCAGAACCAAACGGGCCTCCCGGGGCACAGATACGCAGTATTTT. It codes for CARTKRASRGTDTQYF.